The source of this T cell receptor beta chain is a study of cytomegalovirus exposure and HLA in healthy donors. Germline V gene sequence: CDR1 GTSNPN, CDR2 SVGIG (reference sequence). The CDR3 consists of 19 residues. The germline V and J ends were trimmed by 8 bases and 3 bases, with 34 bases remaining between them. Use of 60 Vbeta and 13 Jbeta primers characterized the PCR. Sequenced by immunoSEQ multiplex PCR; TCRdb stores in-frame clones only, minus some. The sample holds around 180,000 clones, over 60% seen once. Regarding this clone: Within the sample, other DNA sequences also encode this same CDR3.

The chain uses TRBV30 and TRBJ1-2; the D gene is possibly TRBD1 (5 bases). This TCR was sampled from a middle-aged man in good health and CMV-seronegative. Sequencing used PBMCs. The CDR3 DNA follows: TGTGCCGGACGATATGTAAAGGGGACGGGGGATCCCCTATACTATGGCTACACCTTC. Encoded protein: CAGRYVKGTGDPLYYGYTF.